This TCR beta chain was recorded in a study of human CD8 memory T cell subsets. Generation of TCR beta libraries used UMI-labeled 5' RACE. TCRdb reprocessed the 5' RACE reads and keeps a single row for each CDR3 protein, giving no DNA. The sample data list about 17,000 distinct CDR3 sequences. Looked up from germline, CDR1 is MGHDK and CDR2 is SYGVNS. The CDR3 consists of 15 residues. Notes on this clonotype: Its target is unknown.

Study-level findings and limits: Estimated Chao1 values suggested that diversity was greater among stem-like memory T cells than among precursor exhausted T cells.

The rearrangement uses TRBV25-1 and TRBJ2-7; absent DNA, TCRdb's TRBD1 call cannot be checked. The sequence came from a human donor in good health. Sequenced material: CD8+ stem-like memory T cells (TSCM and TCM) sorted from PBMCs. Subset noted: stem-like memory CD8 T cells (TSTEM), CCR7+ PD-1- TIGIT-. CDR3 sequence: CASSGQGSNSYEQYF.